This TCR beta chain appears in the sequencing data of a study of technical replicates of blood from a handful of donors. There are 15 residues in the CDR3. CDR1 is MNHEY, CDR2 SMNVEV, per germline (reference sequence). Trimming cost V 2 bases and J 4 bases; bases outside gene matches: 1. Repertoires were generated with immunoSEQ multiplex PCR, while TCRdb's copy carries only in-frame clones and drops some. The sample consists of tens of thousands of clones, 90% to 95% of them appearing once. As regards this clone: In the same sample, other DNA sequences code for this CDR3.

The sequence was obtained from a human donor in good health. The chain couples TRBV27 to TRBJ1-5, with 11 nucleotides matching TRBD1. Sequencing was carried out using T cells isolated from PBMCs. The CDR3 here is CASSLGTGGNQPQHF. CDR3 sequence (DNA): TGTGCCAGCAGTTTAGGGACAGGGGGTAATCAGCCCCAGCATTTT.